Below, 29 T cell receptor beta chains from the same sample are listed, as sequenced in a study of blood T cell repertoires in COVID-19. Generated by immunoSEQ multiplex PCR, the TCRdb table keeps only in-frame clones and is missing some. This sample has 85,000 to 100,000 clones; just over 85% occur once, and the top ten carry about 26%. The sample taken for sequencing was peripheral blood. These receptors came from a man aged 45-65 years with active or convalescent COVID-19.

The chain combines TRBV9 with TRBJ1-2; the D gene is possibly TRBD1 (5 bases). V dropped 2 bases and J dropped 3 bases, with 8 bases sitting between them. The CDR3 consists of 13 residues. The germline V gene has CDR1 SGDLS and CDR2 YYNGEE. The CDR3 DNA reads TGTGCCAGCAGCGTCCGGGGGGACTATGGCTACACCTTC. The encoded protein is CASSVRGDYGYTF.

The CDR3 region has the DNA TGTGCCACCCGGGACAGGGTGGGGACTGAAGCTTTCTTT. This gives the protein CATRDRVGTEAFF. The J gene is TRBJ1-1, the V gene TRBV24-1; 9 positions match TRBD1. J gave up 5 bases and V 9 bases, and 6 bases lay outside the gene matches. Per the germline V gene, CDR1 is KGHDR and CDR2 is SFDVKD. This CDR3 contains 13 residues.

This clone occurred a few times. This chain joins TRBV19 and TRBJ1-6, with D tentatively TRBD1 (6 bases). The CDR3 has 18 residues. The V end lost 4 bases, the J end lost 6 bases, and 22 bases lay between the germline ends. Germline values: CDR1 LNHDA, CDR2 SQIVND (reference sequence). The CDR3 nucleotides are TGTGCCAGTAGTACCTACCGCTCTGGGGGCGTTGGTAATTCACCCCTCCACTTT. It translates to CASSTYRSGGVGNSPLHF.

V usage is TRBV5-6 and J usage is TRBJ2-3; D not certain. The germline V and J ends were trimmed by 2 bases and 5 bases, with 3 bases remaining between them. This CDR3 comprises 11 residues. In germline, CDR1 is SGHDT, CDR2 YYEEEE. CDR3 DNA sequence: TGTGCCAGCAGCTTTATAGATACGCAGTATTTT. The encoded protein is CASSFIDTQYF.

The rearrangement uses TRBV28 and TRBJ2-5; 7 bases line up with TRBD1. The CDR3 runs to 13 residues. The germline V gene has CDR1 MDHEN and CDR2 SYDVKM. V lost 6 bases and J lost 3; bases outside the gene matches: 4. This CDR3 reads CASSYDREETQYF. DNA of the CDR3: TGTGCCAGCAGCTACGACAGGGAAGAGACCCAGTACTTC.

The genes are TRBV9 and TRBJ1-2; D perhaps matches TRBD1 (5 bases). V was pared by 4 bases and J by 1 base, with 14 bases between. The germline V gene encodes CDR1 SGDLS and CDR2 YYNGEE. CDR3 size: 15 residues. The chain's CDR3 is CASSPTGQVNYGYTF. The DNA of the CDR3 is TGTGCCAGCAGCCCAACAGGTCAGGTTAACTATGGCTACACCTTC.

This chain uses TRBV19 with TRBJ2-5; D possibly corresponds to TRBD2 (5 bases). The CDR3 is 12 residues long. V lost 4 bases, J lost 7 bases, and 10 bases lay in between. Per the germline V gene, CDR1 is LNHDA and CDR2 is SQIVND (reference sequence). The CDR3 reads CASSTRVGTQYF. CDR3 in DNA: TGTGCCAGTAGTACGAGGGTGGGGACCCAGTACTTC.

The sample holds a few counts of this clone. The chain combines TRBV19 with TRBJ1-6; D is unresolved. The CDR3 totals 14 residues. V was shortened by 2 bases and J by 6 bases, with 8 bases between the two germline ends. Germline-derived CDR1 and CDR2 are LNHDA and SQIVND (reference sequence). CDR3 nucleotide sequence: TGTGCCAGTAGTATACTTCAGGTTAATTCACCCCTCCACTTT. It codes for CASSILQVNSPLHF.

The chain is built from TRBV3-1 (or the pseudogene TRBV3-2) and TRBJ1-5; D remains ambiguous. The V gene's germline CDR1 is LGHDT and CDR2 YNNKEL (reference sequence). V was cut by 0 bases and J by 9 bases, with 15 bases left in between. The CDR3 contains 15 residues. CDR3 DNA sequence: TGTGCCAGCAGCCAAGATCTGAACAGTCTACGGCCCCAGCATTTT. It encodes CASSQDLNSLRPQHF.

The chain links TRBV7-8 to TRBJ2-2; 7 bases agree with TRBD2. CDR3 length equals 16 residues. Per germline, CDR1 SGHVS and CDR2 FQNEAQ. With V trimmed by 1 base and J by 2 bases, 4 bases remained unmatched. The CDR3 DNA is TGTGCCAGCAGCTTAGTTACGGGGGGTAACACCGGGGAGCTGTTTTTT. It is translated as CASSLVTGGNTGELFF.

This chain joins TRBV10-2 and TRBJ1-5; 10 bases are shared with TRBD1. CDR3 length equals 16 residues. From germline, CDR1 is WSHSY and CDR2 SAAADI. The V and J ends lost 2 bases and 6 bases, in that order; junction bases with no gene match: 7. The CDR3 nucleotides read TGCGCCAGCAGTGAGGGGACAGGGGCTTGGGGTCAGCCCCAGCATTTT. This encodes CASSEGTGAWGQPQHF.

The chain combines TRBV29-1 with TRBJ2-3, with D perhaps TRBD1 (6 bases). V lost 5 bases, J lost 4 bases, and 13 bases lay in between. This CDR3 is built from 13 residues. CDR1 and CDR2 from the germline V gene are SQVTM and ANQGSEA. The CDR3 here is CSVTSGDPDTQYF. The CDR3 DNA follows: TGCAGCGTTACGTCAGGGGACCCAGATACGCAGTATTTT.

The J gene is TRBJ2-7, the V gene TRBV5-1; 12 bases are shared with TRBD1. CDR1 and CDR2 from the germline V gene are SGHRS and YFSETQ. Unmatched junction bases numbered 10, after V lost 3 bases and J lost 9 bases. This CDR3 is 15 amino acids long. The CDR3 spells CASSSMGTGGWGQYF. CDR3 nucleotide sequence: TGCGCCAGCAGCTCAATGGGGACAGGGGGCTGGGGGCAGTACTTC.

The sample holds one count of this clone. This same CDR3 is encoded by further DNA sequences in the sample. The chain recombines TRBV12-3 or TRBV12-4 with TRBJ1-6, with 7 bases fitting TRBD1. Unmatched junction bases numbered 5, after V lost 6 bases and J lost 9 bases. The CDR3 is 13 amino acids. The CDR3 is CASRRQGSSPLHF. CDR3 coding DNA: TGTGCCAGCAGAAGACAGGGAAGTTCACCCCTCCACTTT.

V and J are TRBV2 and TRBJ2-7; 8 bases line up with TRBD2. The germline V gene has CDR1 SNHLY and CDR2 FYNNEI. J lost 4 bases, V lost 6 bases, and 5 bases had no gene match. This CDR3 contains 13 residues. Written as DNA, the CDR3 is TGTGCCAGCAGCGGGAGGGCCGGTTACGAGCAGTACTTC. It specifies CASSGRAGYEQYF.

The rearrangement joins TRBV30 to TRBJ2-5, with 11 nucleotides matching TRBD2. The V and J ends lost 0 bases and 5 bases, in that order; junction bases with no gene match: 5. The germline V gene has CDR1 GTSNPN and CDR2 SVGIG (reference sequence). The CDR3 is 15 amino acids. CDR3 amino acids: CAWSVWASGRETQYF. The CDR3 nucleotides read TGTGCCTGGAGTGTTTGGGCTAGCGGGAGGGAGACCCAGTACTTC.

CDR3 in DNA: TGTGCCAGCAGCCGCGGGGGAGAAGAGACCCAGTACTTC. Its translation: CASSRGGEETQYF. This chain joins TRBV6-5 and TRBJ2-5, with TRBD2 matching 7 bases. CDR3 length equals 13 residues. Germline CDR1 reads MNHEY; CDR2 reads SVGAGI. V was clipped by 6 bases and J by 3 bases; unmatched bases: 4.

Only one count was recorded for this clone. The V call is TRBV28, the J call TRBJ2-7, with 7 bases lining up with TRBD1. Per the germline V gene, CDR1 is MDHEN and CDR2 is SYDVKM. CDR3 length: 15 residues. V dropped 4 bases and J dropped 4; count of bases not matched to a gene: 10. In DNA form, the CDR3 reads TGTGCCAGCAGTTCCCAGGGGGATCCTACTTACGAGCAGTACTTC. This codes for CASSSQGDPTYEQYF.

V usage is TRBV7-6 and J usage is TRBJ2-3; TRBD1 matches at 8 bases. From germline, CDR1 is SGHVS and CDR2 FNYEAQ. V was pared by 1 base and J by 4 bases, with 4 bases of the junction left unmatched. The CDR3 runs 15 residues. The CDR3 DNA sequence: TGTGCCAGCAGCTTAGTACAGGGGGGACCAGATACGCAGTATTTT. Its translation is CASSLVQGGPDTQYF. Using reference TRBV7-6 and TRBJ2-3 for the parts outside the CDR3, the full variable domain is GAGVSQSPRYKVTKRGQDVALRCDPISGHVSLYWYRQALGQGPEFLTYFNYEAQQDKSGLPNDRFSAERPEGSISTLTIQRTEQRDSAMYRCASSLVQGGPDTQYFGPGTRLTVL.

This sequence joins TRBV5-4 and TRBJ2-1; 10 positions match TRBD1. The CDR3 has 16 residues. The V and J ends lost 4 bases and 2 bases, in that order; junction bases with no gene match: 6. CDR1 and CDR2 (germline): SGHNT, YYREEE (reference sequence). CDR3: CASSLATGGAYNEQFF. In nucleotides, the CDR3 is TGTGCCAGCAGCCTAGCGACAGGGGGCGCCTACAATGAGCAGTTCTTC.

The chain recombines TRBV19 with TRBJ1-5, with 9 nucleotides matching TRBD1. The germline V gene has CDR1 LNHDA and CDR2 SQIVND (reference sequence). This CDR3 has 13 residues. Losses at the gene ends were 10 bases for V and 5 bases for J; bases not matched to a gene: 6. The CDR3 loop is CATGQGPYQPQHF. CDR3 DNA sequence: TGTGCCACGGGACAGGGCCCTTATCAGCCCCAGCATTTT.

The chain couples TRBV12-3 or TRBV12-4 to TRBJ1-3; D is uncertain. Between the trimmed V and J ends, which lost 1 base and 2 bases, there was a span of 3 bases. The CDR3 has 13 amino acids. The CDR3 coding sequence is TGTGCCAGCAGTTTAGTCGCTGGAAACACCATATATTTT. Amino acid sequence: CASSLVAGNTIYF.

The chain links TRBV13 to TRBJ1-2, with 7 bases that match TRBD1. The ends lost 4 bases at V and 4 bases at J; junction bases unmatched: 9. This CDR3 comprises 15 residues. Germline V gene data show CDR1 as PRHDT and CDR2 as FYEKMQ (reference sequence). In DNA, the CDR3 is TGTGCCAGCAGCTATGGGACAGAGAAATTCTATGGCTACACCTTC. Translating it yields CASSYGTEKFYGYTF.

This clone occurred a few times. The chain joins TRBV6-5 to TRBJ1-5; 7 nucleotides align to TRBD1. The CDR3 extends over 14 amino acids. V lost 7 bases to trimming and J lost 5 bases; unmatched junction nucleotides: 8. Germline V gives CDR1 MNHEY, CDR2 SVGAGI. This CDR3 is CASNYRGTDQPQHF. As DNA, the CDR3 is TGTGCCAGCAACTACAGGGGAACGGATCAGCCCCAGCATTTT.

Only a few counts were recorded for this clone. The V and J genes are TRBV30 and TRBJ1-3, with D unclear. Germline CDR1 and CDR2: GTSNPN and SVGIG (reference sequence). The CDR3 is 13 residues long. The ends were cut back, 2 bases at V and 4 bases at J, with 9 bases in the middle. The CDR3 DNA follows: TGTGCCTGGAGTCCCGGGTTCGGAAACACCATATATTTT. Protein: CAWSPGFGNTIYF.

This clone was recorded many times. The J gene is TRBJ2-7, the V gene TRBV28, with TRBD1 identical over 9 bases. This CDR3 comprises 15 residues. The V segment lost 7 bases and the J segment 4 bases; nucleotides outside the gene matches: 11. Looked up from germline, CDR1 is MDHEN and CDR2 is SYDVKM. The CDR3 spells CASTRQGGRLYEQYF. The CDR3, as DNA: TGTGCCAGCACTCGACAGGGGGGACGTCTTTACGAGCAGTACTTC.

This rearrangement joins TRBV19 to TRBJ2-5, with D perhaps TRBD2 (6 bases). The germline CDR1 and CDR2 sequences are LNHDA and SQIVND (reference sequence). CDR3 length equals 15 residues. The V end was cut by 5 bases, the J end by 1 base, with 14 bases between. The CDR3 bases are TGTGCCAGTAGTCCCCTCATGGGGGGCCAAGAGACCCAGTACTTC. This sequence encodes CASSPLMGGQETQYF.

This rearrangement joins TRBV9 to TRBJ1-3, with 10 bases that match TRBD1. V trimming: 0 bases; J trimming: 4 bases; junction bases outside the gene matches: 10. The CDR3 extends over 18 amino acids. Germline V lookup: CDR1 SGDLS, CDR2 YYNGEE. CDR3 DNA: TGTGCCAGCAGCGTAGCCTCCCGGACAGGGGGAGTAGGAAACACCATATATTTT. The encoded protein is CASSVASRTGGVGNTIYF.

The rearrangement joins TRBV3-1 (or the pseudogene TRBV3-2) to TRBJ2-5; TRBD2 aligns across 9 bases. J gave up 3 bases and V 1 base, and 6 bases lay outside the gene matches. The CDR3 runs 16 residues. Germline values: CDR1 LGHDT, CDR2 YNNKEL (reference sequence). CDR3 residues: CASSQVPSGEKETQYF. DNA for the CDR3: TGTGCCAGCAGCCAAGTGCCTAGCGGGGAGAAAGAGACCCAGTACTTC.